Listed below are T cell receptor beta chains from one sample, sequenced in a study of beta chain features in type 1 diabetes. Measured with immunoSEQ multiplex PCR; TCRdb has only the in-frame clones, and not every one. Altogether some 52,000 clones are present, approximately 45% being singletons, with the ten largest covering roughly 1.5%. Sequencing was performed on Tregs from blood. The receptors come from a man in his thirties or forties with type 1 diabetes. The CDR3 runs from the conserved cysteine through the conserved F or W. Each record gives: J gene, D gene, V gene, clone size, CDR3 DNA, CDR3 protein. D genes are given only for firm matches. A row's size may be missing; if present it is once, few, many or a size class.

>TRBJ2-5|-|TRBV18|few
TGTGCCAGCTCACCATCAAGGACAGTGTACCAAGAGACCCAGTACTTC
CASSPSRTVYQETQYF
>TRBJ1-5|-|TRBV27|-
TGTGCCAGCAGTTCTATCGGACAGCGCCCTTATAGCAATCAGCCCCAGCATTTT
CASSSIGQRPYSNQPQHF
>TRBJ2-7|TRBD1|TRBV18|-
TGTGCCAGCTCACCGGGGACAGGGTCCGAGCAGTACTTC
CASSPGTGSEQYF
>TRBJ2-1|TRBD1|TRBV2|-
TGTGCCAGCAGTGAGATGGGACAGGGGTTGAATGAGCAGTTCTTC
CASSEMGQGLNEQFF
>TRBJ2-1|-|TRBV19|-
TGTGCCAGTAGTATACGCGGGGTATGGTTCGATGAGCAGTTCTTC
CASSIRGVWFDEQFF
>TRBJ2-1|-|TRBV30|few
TGTGGAATGTCCCCGGGATACAATGAGCAGTTCTTC
CGMSPGYNEQFF
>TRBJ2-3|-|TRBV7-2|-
TGTGCCAGCAGCTTAGCGGCGGGTAGCACAGATACGCAGTATTTT
CASSLAAGSTDTQYF
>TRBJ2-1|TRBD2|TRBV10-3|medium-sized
TGTGCCATCAAACCGGGACTAGCGGACAATGAGCAGTTCTTC
CAIKPGLADNEQFF
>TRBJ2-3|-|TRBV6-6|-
TGTGCCAGCGGCGCGGCAGATACGCAGTATTTT
CASGAADTQYF
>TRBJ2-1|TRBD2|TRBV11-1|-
TGTGCCAGCAGCTTTGGACTAGCGGTCTACAATGAGCAGTTCTTC
CASSFGLAVYNEQFF
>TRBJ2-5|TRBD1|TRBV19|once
TGTGCCAGTAGTATGGTGGACAGGACCCAAGAGACCCAGTACTTC
CASSMVDRTQETQYF
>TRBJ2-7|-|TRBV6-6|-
TGTGCCAGCAGTACTCAGGGCGAGCAGTACTTC
CASSTQGEQYF
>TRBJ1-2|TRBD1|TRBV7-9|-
TGTGCCAGCAGCCTCCTGGACAGGGACGGCTACACCTTC
CASSLLDRDGYTF
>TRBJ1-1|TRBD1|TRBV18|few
TGTGCCAGCTCACCCCAACGACAGGGCGGCACTGAAGCTTTCTTT
CASSPQRQGGTEAFF
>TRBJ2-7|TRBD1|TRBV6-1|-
TGTGCCAGCAGTACCATTAAGACAGGGACCCACGAGCAGTACTTC
CASSTIKTGTHEQYF
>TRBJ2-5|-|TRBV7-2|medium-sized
TGTGCCAGCAGCACCCAGAGGAAGACCCAGTACTTC
CASSTQRKTQYF
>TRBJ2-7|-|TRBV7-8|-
TGTGCCAGCAGCTTAAGGCGACAGGACCCTCTGAACTTC
CASSLRRQDPLNF
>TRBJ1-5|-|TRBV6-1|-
TGTGCCAGCAGTGCAGGAGGGAATAGCAATCAGCCCCAGCATTTT
CASSAGGNSNQPQHF
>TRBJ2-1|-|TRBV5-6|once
TGTGCCAGCAGCTTACCAGGGATTACGGCTGAGCAGTTCTTC
CASSLPGITAEQFF
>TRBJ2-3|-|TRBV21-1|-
TGTGCCAGCAGCAAACGGAGGAGTTCGTATTTT
CASSKRRSSYF
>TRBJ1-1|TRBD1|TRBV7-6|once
TGTGCCAGCAGCTTTGGCAGGGGGGACACTGAAGCTTTCTTT
CASSFGRGDTEAFF
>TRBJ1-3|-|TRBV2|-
TGTGCCAGCAGTGGGGACATTGGAAACACCATATATTTT
CASSGDIGNTIYF
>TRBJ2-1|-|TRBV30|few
TGTGCCTGGAGTGTACGGGGACTTCAGGGCAATGAGCAGTTCTTC
CAWSVRGLQGNEQFF
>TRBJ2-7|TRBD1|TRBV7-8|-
TGTGCCAGCAGCTCCGCCGGGGACAGGACACTAGTGCAGTACTTC
CASSSAGDRTLVQYF
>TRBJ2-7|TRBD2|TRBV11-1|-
TGTGCCAGCAGCCCCGGACTAGCGGGGAGCGAGTACGAGCAGTACTTC
CASSPGLAGSEYEQYF
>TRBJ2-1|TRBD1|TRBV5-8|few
TGTGCCAGCAGCGCCGGGACAGGGGTAAATGCGGGGGATGAGCAGTTCTTC
CASSAGTGVNAGDEQFF
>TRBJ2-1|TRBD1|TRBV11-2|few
TGTGCCAGCAGCTTAGCGTCGGGGACAGGGGGCTATGAGCAGTTCTTC
CASSLASGTGGYEQFF
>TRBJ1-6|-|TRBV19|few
TGTGCCAGTACCCTCGGAGATGGGGACTTTTTTTCTTCACCCCTCCACTTT
CASTLGDGDFFSSPLHF
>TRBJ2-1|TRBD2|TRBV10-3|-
TGTGCCATCAGTGGGACCTACCCTGGGACTAGTAATTACAATGAGCAGTTCTTC
CAISGTYPGTSNYNEQFF
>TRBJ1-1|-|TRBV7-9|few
TGTGCCAGCAGCTTAGGTGAACAGGTTGAAGCTTTCTTT
CASSLGEQVEAFF
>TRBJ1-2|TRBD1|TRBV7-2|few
TGTGCCAGCAGCTTAGCCCGGACAGGAGGCTATGGCTACACCTTC
CASSLARTGGYGYTF
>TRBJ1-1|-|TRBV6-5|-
TGTGCCAGCACCACATCAAGGAACACTGAAGCTTTCTTT
CASTTSRNTEAFF
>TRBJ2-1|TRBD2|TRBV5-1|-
TGCGCCAGCAGCTTAACTAGCGCCCGGGGTGAGCAGTTCTTC
CASSLTSARGEQFF
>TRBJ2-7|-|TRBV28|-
TGTGCCAGCAGTCCCGACAGGCTAACCTCCTACGAGCAGTACTTC
CASSPDRLTSYEQYF
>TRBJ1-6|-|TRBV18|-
TGTGCCAGCTCACCAATGAGCGGGGGCAATTCACCCCTCCACTTT
CASSPMSGGNSPLHF
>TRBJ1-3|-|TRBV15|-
TGTGCCACCAAAGACGGGAATACTGGAAACACCATATATTTT
CATKDGNTGNTIYF
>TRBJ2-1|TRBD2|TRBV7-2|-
TGTGCCAGCAGCTTACGAACTAGCGGGAGTAGTGACAATGAGCAGTTCTTC
CASSLRTSGSSDNEQFF
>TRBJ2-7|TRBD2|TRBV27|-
TGTGCCAGCAGGAGACTAGCGAGCTACGAGCAGTACTTC
CASRRLASYEQYF
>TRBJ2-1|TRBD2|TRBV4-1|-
TGCGCCAGCAGCCAACGTTGGGGTAGCGGGAGTATCGATGAGCAGTTCTTC
CASSQRWGSGSIDEQFF
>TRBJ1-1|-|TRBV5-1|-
TGCGCCAGCAGCGCCCGGGTCCAGAACACTGAAGCTTTCTTT
CASSARVQNTEAFF
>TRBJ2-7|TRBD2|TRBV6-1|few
TGTGCCAGCAGGCGTGTGGTCTTAGCGGGAGAGCAGTACTTC
CASRRVVLAGEQYF
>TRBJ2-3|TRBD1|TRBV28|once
TGTGCCAGTTCCGGGACAGGGGATTTGGATACGCAGTATTTT
CASSGTGDLDTQYF
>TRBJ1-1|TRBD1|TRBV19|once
TGTGCCAGTAGTGCGACAGGGGGTAACACTGAAGCTTTCTTT
CASSATGGNTEAFF
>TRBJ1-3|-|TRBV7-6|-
TGTGCCACTTCAACAGGGATCCTCGGAAACACCATATATTTT
CATSTGILGNTIYF
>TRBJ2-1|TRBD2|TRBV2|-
TGTGCCAGCAGCCGTCTGGGGGAGGGAGGGATCCTCTTC
CASSRLGEGGILF
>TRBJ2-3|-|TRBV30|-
TGTGCCTGGACGCTATTGGCAGATACGCAGTATTTT
CAWTLLADTQYF
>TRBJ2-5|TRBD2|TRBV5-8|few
TGTGCCAGCACGGGACTAGCTCAAGAGACCCAGTACTTC
CASTGLAQETQYF
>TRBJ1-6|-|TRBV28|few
TGTGCCAGCAGTCTCGGTCGGCCCGGGGTGATTAGTTCACCCCTCCACTTT
CASSLGRPGVISSPLHF
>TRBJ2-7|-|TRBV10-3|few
TGTGCCATCTGGCCTGGGGCGGGATCTTACGAGCAGTACTTC
CAIWPGAGSYEQYF
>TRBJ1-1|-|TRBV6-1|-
TGTGCCAGCAGTGTAGAGGAGAACACTGAAGCTTTCTTT
CASSVEENTEAFF
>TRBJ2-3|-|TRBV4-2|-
TGTGCCAGCAGCCCGGGGGTTTCAGGAGATACGCAGTATTTT
CASSPGVSGDTQYF
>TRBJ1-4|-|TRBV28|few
TGTGCCAGCAGTTCCGGGGAGCCCGGGGAAAAACTGTTTTTT
CASSSGEPGEKLFF
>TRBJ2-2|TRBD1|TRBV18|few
TGTGCCAGCTCACTCCGGACAGGGAACACCGGGGAGCTGTTTTTT
CASSLRTGNTGELFF
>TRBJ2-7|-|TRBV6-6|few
TGTGCCAGCAGTTCGGGCGGGGCCAACTACGAGCAGTACTTC
CASSSGGANYEQYF
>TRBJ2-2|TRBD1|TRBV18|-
TGTGCCAGCTCACCAGGGACAGGCGCGGGGGAGCTGTTTTTT
CASSPGTGAGELFF
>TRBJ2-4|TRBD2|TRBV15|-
TGTGCCACCAGCGAAGGACTAGCGGGACTAGCCAAAAACATTCAGTACTTC
CATSEGLAGLAKNIQYF
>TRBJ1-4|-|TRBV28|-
TGTGCCAGCATATCTGGTCAGATTCTTAATGAAAAACTGTTTTTT
CASISGQILNEKLFF
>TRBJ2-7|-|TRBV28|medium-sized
TGTGCCAGCAGTATCACAGGGAATGGCTACGAGCAGTACTTC
CASSITGNGYEQYF
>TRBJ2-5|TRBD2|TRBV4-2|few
TGTGCCAGCAGCCAAGATACTAGCGGGAGGTCTAAGACCCAGTACTTC
CASSQDTSGRSKTQYF
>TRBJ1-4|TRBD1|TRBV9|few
TGTGCCAGCAGCGCCCCCGGGACAGGGAATGAAAAACTGTTTTTT
CASSAPGTGNEKLFF